Listed here are 7 T cell receptor beta chains from one sample, sequenced in a study of T cell repertoires in cytomegalovirus infection. TCRdb re-derived calls from the reads in MiXCR, one entry per CDR3 protein. The sample includes about 310,000 distinct CDR3 sequences, about 25% seen only once; the top ten take 13%. The antigens these receptors bind are not known. Sequencing was performed on cultured PBMCs, taken from culture after CMV antigen stimulation. The receptors derive from a human donor in good health (CMV status not recorded). Some clones in this sample may be carry-over from other donors' samples.

This clonotype was observed a single time. The J gene is TRBJ2-2, the V gene TRBV7-9; D perhaps matches TRBD1 (5 bases). There are 15 residues in the CDR3. CDR1 and CDR2 from the germline V gene are SEHNR and FQNEAQ (reference sequence). V lost 7 bases and J 4 bases, leaving 16 bases between the germline ends. CDR3 DNA sequence: TGTGCCAGCACACCTCCAGGGTTTGGCACCGGGGAGCTGTTTTTT. Amino acid sequence: CASTPPGFGTGELFF.

The gene calls are TRBV19 and TRBJ2-2; the D gene is possibly TRBD1 (6 bases). V lost 3 bases and J lost 1, with 9 bases in between. CDR3 length: 15 residues. The germline V gene encodes CDR1 LNHDA and CDR2 SQIVND (reference sequence). CDR3 loop: CASSIQGLNTGELFF. The CDR3 DNA reads as TGTGCCAGTAGTATTCAGGGGCTGAACACCGGGGAGCTGTTTTTT.

V and J are TRBV25-1 and TRBJ2-1; TRBD1 might be the D (5 bases). Trimming stripped 7 bases from V and 3 bases from J, with 13 bases between. The germline V gene has CDR1 MGHDK and CDR2 SYGVNS. The CDR3 runs to 14 residues. CDR3: CASIGAPRYNEQFF. The CDR3 DNA sequence: TGTGCCAGCATAGGGGCCCCTCGCTACAATGAGCAGTTCTTC.

The rearrangement joins TRBV6-2 or TRBV6-3 to TRBJ1-5; 8 nucleotides match TRBD1. The germline CDR1 and CDR2 sequences are MNHEY and SVGEGT. Trimming removed 6 bases from V and 0 bases from J; junction bases left unmatched: 13. The CDR3 runs 18 residues. The CDR3 DNA follows: TGTGCCAGCAGGAACCGGACAGGGTTGGAAGCTAGCAATCAGCCCCAGCATTTT. This gives the protein CASRNRTGLEASNQPQHF.

This chain uses TRBV5-1 with TRBJ1-1, with D perhaps matching TRBD1 (5 bases). The V gene's germline CDR1 is SGHRS and CDR2 YFSETQ. The length of the CDR3 is 14 residues. Trimming removed 6 bases from V and 1 base from J, with 13 bases in between. In DNA, the CDR3 is TGCGCCAGCAACCCAGGGCCGGGGAACACTGAAGCTTTCTTT. Its protein is CASNPGPGNTEAFF.

This clonotype was counted between two and nine times. This chain links TRBV7-2 with TRBJ1-2; TRBD1 is a possible D gene (5 bases). With 7 bases removed from V and 5 bases from J, the gap between germline ends came to 17 bases. The CDR3 loop spans 14 amino acids. Germline assignment: CDR1 SGHTA and CDR2 FQGNSA. The CDR3 loop reads CASTSGRGDYGYTF. CDR3 bases: TGTGCCAGCACCTCGGGACGTGGGGATTATGGCTACACCTTC.

The chain uses TRBV5-1 and TRBJ2-2; possibly TRBD1 or TRBD2 for D (5 bases each). This CDR3 comprises 14 residues. The germline gives CDR1 SGHRS, CDR2 YFSETQ. V was clipped by 6 bases and J by 9 bases, with 18 bases between them. CDR3 sequence reads: CASTSGLLIRELFF. CDR3 sequence (DNA): TGCGCCAGCACTTCGGGGCTTCTCATACGGGAGCTGTTTTTT.